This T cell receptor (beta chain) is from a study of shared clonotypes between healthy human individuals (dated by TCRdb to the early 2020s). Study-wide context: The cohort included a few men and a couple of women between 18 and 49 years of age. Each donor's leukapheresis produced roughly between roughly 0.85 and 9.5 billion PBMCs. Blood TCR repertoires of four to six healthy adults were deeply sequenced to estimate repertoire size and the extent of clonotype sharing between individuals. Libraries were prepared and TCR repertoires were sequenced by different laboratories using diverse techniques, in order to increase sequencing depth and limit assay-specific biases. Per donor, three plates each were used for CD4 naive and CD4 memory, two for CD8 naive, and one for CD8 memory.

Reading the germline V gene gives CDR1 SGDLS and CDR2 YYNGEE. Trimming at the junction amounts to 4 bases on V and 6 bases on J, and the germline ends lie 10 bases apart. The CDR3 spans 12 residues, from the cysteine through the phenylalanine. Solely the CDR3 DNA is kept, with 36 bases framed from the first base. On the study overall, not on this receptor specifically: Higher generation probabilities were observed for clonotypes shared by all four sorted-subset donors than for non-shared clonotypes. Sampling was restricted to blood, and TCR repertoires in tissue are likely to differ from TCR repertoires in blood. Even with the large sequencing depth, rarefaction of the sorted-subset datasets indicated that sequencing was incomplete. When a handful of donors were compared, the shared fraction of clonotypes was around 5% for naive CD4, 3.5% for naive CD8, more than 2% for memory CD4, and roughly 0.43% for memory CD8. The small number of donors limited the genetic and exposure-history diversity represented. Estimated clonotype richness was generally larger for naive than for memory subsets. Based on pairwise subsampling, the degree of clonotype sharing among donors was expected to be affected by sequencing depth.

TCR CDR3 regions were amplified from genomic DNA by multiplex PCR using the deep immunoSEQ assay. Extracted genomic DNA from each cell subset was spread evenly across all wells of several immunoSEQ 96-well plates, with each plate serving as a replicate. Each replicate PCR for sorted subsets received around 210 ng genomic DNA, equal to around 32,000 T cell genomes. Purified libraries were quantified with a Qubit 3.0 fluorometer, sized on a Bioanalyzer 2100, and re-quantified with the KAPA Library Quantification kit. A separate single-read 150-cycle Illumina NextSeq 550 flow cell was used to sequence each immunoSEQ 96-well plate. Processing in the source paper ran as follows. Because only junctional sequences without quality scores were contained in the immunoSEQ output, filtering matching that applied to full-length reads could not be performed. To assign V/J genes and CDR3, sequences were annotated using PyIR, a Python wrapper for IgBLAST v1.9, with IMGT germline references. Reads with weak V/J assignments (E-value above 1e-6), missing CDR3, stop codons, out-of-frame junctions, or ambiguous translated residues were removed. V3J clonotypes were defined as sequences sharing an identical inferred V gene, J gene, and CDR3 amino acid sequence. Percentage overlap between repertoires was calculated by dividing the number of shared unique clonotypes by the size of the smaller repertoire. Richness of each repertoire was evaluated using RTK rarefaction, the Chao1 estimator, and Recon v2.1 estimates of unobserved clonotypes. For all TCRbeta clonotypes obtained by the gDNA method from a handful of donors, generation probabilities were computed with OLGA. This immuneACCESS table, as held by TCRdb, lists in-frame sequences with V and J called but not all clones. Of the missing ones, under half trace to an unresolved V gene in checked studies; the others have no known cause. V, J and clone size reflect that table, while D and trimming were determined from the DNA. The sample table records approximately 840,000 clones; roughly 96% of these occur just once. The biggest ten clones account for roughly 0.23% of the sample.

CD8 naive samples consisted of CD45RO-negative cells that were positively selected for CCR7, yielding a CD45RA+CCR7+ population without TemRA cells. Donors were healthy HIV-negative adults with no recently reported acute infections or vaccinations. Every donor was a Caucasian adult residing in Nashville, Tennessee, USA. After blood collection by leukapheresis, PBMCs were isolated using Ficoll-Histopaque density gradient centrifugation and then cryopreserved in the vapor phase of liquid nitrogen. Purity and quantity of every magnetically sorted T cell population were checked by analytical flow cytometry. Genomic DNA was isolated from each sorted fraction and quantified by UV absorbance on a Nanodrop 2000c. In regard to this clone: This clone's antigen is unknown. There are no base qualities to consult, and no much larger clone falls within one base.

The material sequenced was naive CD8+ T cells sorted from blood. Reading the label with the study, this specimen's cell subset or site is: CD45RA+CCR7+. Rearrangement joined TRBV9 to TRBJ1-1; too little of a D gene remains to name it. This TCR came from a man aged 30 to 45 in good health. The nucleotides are TGTGCCAGCAGCCGGGAACCCGCTGAAGCTTTCTTT. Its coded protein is CASSREPAEAFF. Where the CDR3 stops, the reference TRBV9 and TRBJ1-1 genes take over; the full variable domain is DSGVTQTPKHLITATGQRVTLRCSPRSGDLSVYWYQQSLDQGLQFLIQYYNGEERAKGNILERFSAQQFPDLHSELNLSSLELGDSALYFCASSREPAEAFFGQGTRLTVV.